This passage covers 27 T cell receptor beta chains from one sample sequenced in a study of T cell repertoires in cytomegalovirus infection. TCRdb itself ran the reads through MiXCR, one entry per CDR3 protein. The top ten clones hold roughly 10% of a sample with around 450,000 distinct CDR3 sequences, around 11% of them seen once. The sample was PBMCs. The receptors here all came from a human donor in good health (CMV status not recorded). Some clones in this sample may be carry-over from other donors' samples.

In this sample, this clonotype turned up many times. The chain is built from TRBV5-1 and TRBJ2-1; 9 nucleotides match TRBD2. The junction had 6 bases not matched to a gene; V was cut back by 4 bases and J by 7 bases. CDR3 length equals 14 residues. Germline values: CDR1 SGHRS, CDR2 YFSETQ. CDR3 bases: TGCGCCAGCAGCGGGCTAGCGGGGAGGAATGAGCAGTTCTTC. Residues: CASSGLAGRNEQFF.

This clonotype was found many times. The chain links TRBV7-9 to TRBJ2-6; the match to TRBD1 covers 8 bases. The CDR3 loop spans 17 amino acids. Germline loops: CDR1 SEHNR, CDR2 FQNEAQ (reference sequence). V trimming: 5 bases; J trimming: 4 bases; junction bases outside the gene matches: 10. The CDR3 is CASSPGQGRSGANVLTF. DNA for the CDR3: TGTGCCAGCAGCCCCGGACAGGGAAGGTCCGGGGCCAACGTCCTGACTTTC.

In the case of this clonotype: This may be a read error: a much more frequent sequence differs by one nucleotide. J is TRBJ2-1 and V is TRBV7-6; 8 bases fit TRBD1. V lost 5 bases to trimming and J lost 4 bases; unmatched junction nucleotides: 10. CDR1 is SGHVS and CDR2 is FNYEAQ in the germline V gene. CDR3 length: 16 amino acids. CDR3 in amino acids: CASSIPQGAQYNEQFF. CDR3 nucleotides: TGTGCCAGCAGCATTCCGCAGGGGGCGCAGTACAATGAGCAGTTCTTC. Filled out from reference TRBV7-6 and TRBJ2-1, the complete variable domain reads GAGVSQSPRYKVTKRGQDVALRCDPISGHVSLYWYRQALGQGPEFLTYFNYEAQQDKSGLPNDRFSAERPEGSISTLTIQRTEQRDSAMYRCASSIPQGAQYNEQFFGPGTRLTVL.

This clonotype was recorded many times. The CDR3 protein is CASSLAGGKATEAFF. Written as DNA, the CDR3 is TGTGCCAGCAGCTTAGCGGGCGGGAAGGCCACTGAAGCTTTCTTT. This sequence joins TRBV7-9 and TRBJ1-1; D unclear. V lost 0 bases and J 4 bases, leaving 12 bases between the germline ends. The germline gives CDR1 SEHNR, CDR2 FQNEAQ (reference sequence). The CDR3 covers 15 residues.

This clonotype was counted ten times or more. The chain carries TRBV11-2 and TRBJ1-4; maybe TRBD1 (6 bases). V lost 1 base and J lost 7, with 16 bases in between. The CDR3 extends over 16 amino acids. The germline V gene encodes CDR1 SGHAT and CDR2 FQNNGV. CDR3 amino acids: CASSLGPGGHSEKLFF. The CDR3 DNA follows: TGTGCCAGCAGCTTAGGGCCCGGGGGACATTCTGAAAAACTGTTTTTT.

This clonotype was observed many times. V gene TRBV6-1 combines with J gene TRBJ2-1, with 9 positions matching TRBD2. With 2 bases clipped from V and 3 bases from J, the junction kept 8 bases outside the gene matches. The CDR3 has 17 residues. Germline V gene data show CDR1 as MNHNS and CDR2 as SASEGT. CDR3 loop: CASSELAGSHYYNEQFF. In DNA form, the CDR3 reads TGTGCCAGCAGTGAACTAGCGGGAAGCCACTACTACAATGAGCAGTTCTTC.

In this sample, this clonotype turned up many times. This chain uses TRBV12-3 or TRBV12-4 with TRBJ2-5; possible D gene TRBD1, 7 bases. The CDR3 consists of 13 residues. V was clipped by 3 bases and J by 5 bases, with 10 bases between them. The CDR3 sequence is CASSFAGGETQYF. The DNA for the CDR3 is TGTGCCAGCAGTTTCGCAGGGGGGGAGACCCAGTACTTC.

This chain uses TRBV10-3 with TRBJ1-2; D gene unclear. The V end was cut by 3 bases, the J end by 3 bases, with 8 bases between. The CDR3 runs 13 residues. CDR1 ENHRY and CDR2 SYGVKD come from the germline V gene. This CDR3 reads CAISDPSHYGYTF. CDR3 DNA sequence: TGTGCCATCAGTGACCCCAGTCACTATGGCTACACCTTC.

This clonotype has ten or more counts. The rearrangement uses TRBV3-1 and TRBJ1-1; maybe TRBD1 (5 bases). The V gene's germline CDR1 is LGHDT and CDR2 YNNKEL (reference sequence). Trimming pared 4 bases from V and 3 bases from J, leaving 12 bases between. CDR3 length: 14 amino acids. The CDR3 DNA reads TGTGCCAGCAGCCTGAGCGGGGGGGACACTGAAGCTTTCTTT. Its protein product is CASSLSGGDTEAFF. Complete variable domain (other parts from reference TRBV3-1 and TRBJ1-1): DTAVSQTPKYLVTQMGNDKSIKCEQNLGHDTMYWYKQDSKKFLKIMFSYNNKELIINETVPNRFSPKSPDKAHLNLHINSLELGDSAVYFCASSLSGGDTEAFFGQGTRLTVV.

In its sample, this clonotype was seen many times. CDR3 in DNA: TGTGCCAGCAGCCCGCGGGGCAGCAGAAGCACAGATACGCAGTATTTT. Translating gives CASSPRGSRSTDTQYF. This chain links TRBV7-2 with TRBJ2-3; tentative D call: TRBD2 (6 bases). Germline loops: CDR1 SGHTA, CDR2 FQGNSA. The CDR3 covers 16 residues. V lost 5 bases and J lost 0, with 15 bases in between. The full variable domain, with the rest looked up from reference TRBV7-2 and TRBJ2-3, is GAGVSQSPSNKVTEKGKDVELRCDPISGHTALYWYRQSLGQGLEFLIYFQGNSAPDKSGLPSDRFSAERTGGSVSTLTIQRTQQEDSAVYLCASSPRGSRSTDTQYFGPGTRLTVL.

This clonotype was picked up many times. The chain combines TRBV12-5 with TRBJ2-2; D remains ambiguous. The germline gives CDR1 LGHNT, CDR2 FRNRAP. This CDR3 contains 13 residues. Deletions cut 1 base from V and 8 bases from J, with 8 bases between. DNA for the CDR3: TGTGCTAGTGGTTTGGCAACTACAGGGGAGCTGTTTTTT. Translating gives CASGLATTGELFF.

V usage is TRBV29-1 and J usage is TRBJ1-2; maybe TRBD1 (5 bases). The CDR3 covers 12 residues. Between the trimmed V and J ends, which lost 7 bases and 6 bases, there was a span of 15 bases. CDR1 and CDR2 (germline): SQVTM, ANQGSEA. CDR3 nucleotide sequence: TGCAGCGCCCTAACCAGGGAAAATGGCTACACCTTC. It codes for CSALTRENGYTF.

The chain joins TRBV12-3 or TRBV12-4 to TRBJ1-5, with 8 bases aligning to TRBD1. The CDR3 loop spans 14 amino acids. V lost 5 bases, J lost 5 bases, and 5 bases stayed unmatched. CDR3: CASSPQGVDQPQHF. The CDR3 bases are TGTGCCAGCAGTCCACAGGGGGTTGATCAGCCCCAGCATTTT.

This clonotype was recorded at least ten times. The rearrangement links TRBV7-9 to TRBJ2-3; no reliable D call. This CDR3 contains 16 residues. Germline values: CDR1 SEHNR, CDR2 FQNEAQ (reference sequence). Trimming stripped 5 bases from V and 0 bases from J, with 15 bases between. The CDR3 DNA sequence: TGTGCCAGCAGCCTGTGGAGCGTACGGAGCACAGATACGCAGTATTTT. Protein sequence: CASSLWSVRSTDTQYF.

This rearrangement joins TRBV7-9 to TRBJ2-2, with D possibly being TRBD1 (6 bases). CDR1 is SEHNR, CDR2 FQNEAQ, per germline (reference sequence). The CDR3 sequence is 14 residues long. The V and J ends lost 5 bases and 7 bases respectively, with 14 bases between them. The CDR3 protein is CASSPNRAVGELFF. In nucleotides, the CDR3 is TGTGCCAGCAGCCCAAACAGGGCGGTCGGGGAGCTGTTTTTT.

J is TRBJ1-5 and V is TRBV28, with 9 bases identical to TRBD1. Germline values: CDR1 MDHEN, CDR2 SYDVKM. The junction had 6 bases not matched to a gene; V was cut back by 3 bases and J by 6 bases. CDR3 size: 15 residues. The CDR3 nucleotides read TGTGCCAGCAGTTTGAACAGGGGGCGCGGTCAGCCCCAGCATTTT. It translates to CASSLNRGRGQPQHF.

With regard to this clonotype: Possible read error: a much larger clone is one base away. V gene TRBV5-6 combines with J gene TRBJ2-1; D gene ambiguous. The CDR3 loop spans 18 amino acids. CDR1 is SGHDT, CDR2 YYEEEE, per germline. The CDR3 loop reads CASSELGMAGSKWDELFF. In nucleotides, the CDR3 is TGTGCCAGCAGCGAGCTTGGGATGGCAGGTAGCAAATGGGATGAGCTGTTCTTC.

There are many counts of this clonotype. The chain combines TRBV5-1 with TRBJ2-6, with 7 bases matching TRBD1. The CDR3 length is 15 residues. From germline, CDR1 is SGHRS and CDR2 YFSETQ. The junction had 5 bases not matched to a gene; V was cut back by 4 bases and J by 4 bases. The CDR3 DNA reads TGCGCCAGCAGCCTGACAGGGCACGGGGCCAACGTCCTGACTTTC. Its protein product is CASSLTGHGANVLTF.

This clonotype was recorded a few times. This chain connects TRBV20-1 to TRBJ1-5; 7 bases line up with TRBD1. The V segment lost 1 base and the J segment 2 bases; nucleotides outside the gene matches: 14. Germline V lookup: CDR1 DFQATT, CDR2 SNEGSKA (reference sequence). CDR3 size: 18 residues. This CDR3 reads CSARGRQGLPGGNQPQHF. In DNA, the CDR3 is TGCAGTGCTAGAGGACGACAGGGACTCCCGGGGGGCAATCAGCCCCAGCATTTT.

This clonotype was seen ten or more times. The chain uses TRBV4-2 and TRBJ2-2; 8 positions match TRBD2. Germline V gives CDR1 LGHNA, CDR2 YNFKEQ. The CDR3 sequence is 16 residues long. The V gene end was trimmed by 1 base and the J gene end by 1 base; junction bases not matched to a gene: 2. The CDR3 protein is CASSQASGRNTGELFF. The CDR3 nucleotides are TGTGCCAGCAGCCAAGCAAGCGGGAGGAACACCGGGGAGCTGTTTTTT.

This clonotype was picked up a small number of times. The genes are TRBV19 and TRBJ1-1; D is undetermined. CDR3 length: 16 residues. The V end lost 3 bases, the J end lost 2 bases, and 16 bases lay between the germline ends. The germline gives CDR1 LNHDA, CDR2 SQIVND (reference sequence). The CDR3 is CASSINRAGLNTEAFF. The DNA for the CDR3 is TGTGCCAGTAGTATTAATCGGGCAGGACTAAACACTGAAGCTTTCTTT. Supplemented by reference TRBV19 and TRBJ1-1, the full variable domain reads DGGITQSPKYLFRKEGQNVTLSCEQNLNHDAMYWYRQDPGQGLRLIYYSQIVNDFQKGDIAEGYSVSREKKESFPLTVTSAQKNPTAFYLCASSINRAGLNTEAFFGQGTRLTVV.

This clonotype was detected ten times or more. CDR3 DNA: TGTGCCAGCAGTGAATTGGCCTGGGGAGCGGGGGACGGTGAGCAGTTCTTC. It translates to CASSELAWGAGDGEQFF. The V call is TRBV6-1, the J call TRBJ2-1, with 8 bases aligning to TRBD2. The CDR3 has 17 amino acids. Germline CDR1 is MNHNS and CDR2 is SASEGT. Trimming at V came to 2 bases and at J to 9 bases, leaving 15 bases not matched to a gene.

In this sample, this clonotype turned up a few times. The chain has TRBV29-1 and TRBJ1-1; TRBD1 might be the D (6 bases). Germline V gene sequence: CDR1 SQVTM, CDR2 ANQGSEA. CDR3 length equals 14 residues. With 6 bases removed from V and 3 bases from J, the gap between germline ends came to 17 bases. CDR3 loop: CSVDTGKGYTEAFF. CDR3 coding DNA: TGCAGCGTAGATACAGGGAAGGGGTACACTGAAGCTTTCTTT.

The chain links TRBV20-1 to TRBJ2-1; D perhaps matches TRBD1 (6 bases). CDR3 length equals 15 residues. Germline V gene lookup returns CDR1 DFQATT and CDR2 SNEGSKA (reference sequence). V was clipped by 4 bases and J by 5 bases, with 18 bases between them. The CDR3 bases are TGCAGTGCTATCCCGGTTGGGGGCTCTAACAATGAGCAGTTCTTC. It specifies CSAIPVGGSNNEQFF.

The table lists this clonotype with many counts. The chain combines TRBV6-5 with TRBJ2-1; the D is unclear. V lost 2 bases, J lost 6 bases, and 14 bases lay in between. The CDR3 is 15 amino acids. Germline V gives CDR1 MNHEY, CDR2 SVGAGI. CDR3 amino acids: CASSYRDIRSNEQFF. As DNA, the CDR3 is TGTGCCAGCAGTTACCGTGACATCAGATCCAATGAGCAGTTCTTC.

This clonotype was seen ten or more times. The chain employs TRBV7-2 and TRBJ1-6; D perhaps matches TRBD1 (6 bases). The CDR3 contains 16 residues. Germline V gene sequence: CDR1 SGHTA, CDR2 FQGNSA. The V end lost 6 bases, the J end lost 6 bases, and 18 bases lay between the germline ends. CDR3 region: CASSPERRGANSPLHF. For the CDR3, the DNA is TGTGCCAGCAGTCCAGAGCGCAGGGGTGCTAATTCACCCCTCCACTTT.

This clonotype turned up a few times. V gene TRBV2 combines with J gene TRBJ1-4; TRBD1 matches at 7 bases. V shed 8 bases and J 8 bases; nucleotides not matched to a gene: 8. The germline CDR1 and CDR2 sequences are SNHLY and FYNNEI. The CDR3 extends over 13 amino acids. The CDR3 sequence: CASGIEGAEKLFF. The CDR3 DNA reads TGTGCCAGCGGAATTGAGGGGGCCGAAAAACTGTTTTTT.